The source of this TCR beta chain is a study of blood T cell repertoires in COVID-19. Overall study context: Whether acute or convalescent, the COVID-19 samples came from the United States, Italy and Spain. The analysed material was cDNA or gDNA that came from T cells, B-cell-depleted T cells, or PBMCs.

Unmatched junction bases numbered 5, after V lost 6 bases and J lost 1 base. CDR1 and CDR2 (germline): MNHEY, SVGEGT. This CDR3 spans 15 amino acids. Authors' processing steps: Quantification of nucleated cells was approximated via reference gene primer amplification. The method was immunoSEQ multiplex PCR; TCRdb's version includes in-frame clones alone and lacks a portion of them. V and J calls and clone size are those listed in that table; D and trimming were worked out from the DNA. The data show about 50,000 clones, around 88% seen once. The rearrangement links TRBV6-2 or TRBV6-3 to TRBJ2-1; TRBD1 matches at 8 bases. The sequence came from a woman in her sixties with acute or convalescent COVID-19. Sequenced sample: peripheral blood. CDR3 DNA: TGTGCCAGCAGCTTACGACAGGGGTCCTACAATGAGCAGTTCTTC. Translated, it gives CASSLRQGSYNEQFF.